This T cell receptor beta chain was documented in a study of T-cell memory formation after mild COVID-19 (dated by TCRdb to the early 2020s). About the study as a whole: TCR sequence clusters from the two donors were found to be largely donor specific. Two young, previously healthy adult volunteers made up the cohort, one male and one female. In a couple of donors, T-cell clones that expanded and contracted after mild COVID-19 were tracked by sequencing TCRalpha and TCRbeta repertoires over time.

A remark on this clonotype: Its antigen remains undetermined. No qualities accompany the bases; no much larger clone lies one base away.

Sequencing used an Illumina NovaSeq 6000. Using 5'RACE with constant-segment primers, TCRalpha and TCRbeta cDNA libraries were constructed, with sample barcodes and unique molecular identifiers added in the process. Trizol reagent was used to extract RNA from every sample. Libraries were amplified in two PCR steps, with a second sample barcode and Illumina TruSeq adapters added in the second step. The libraries were sequenced on an Illumina NovaSeq using 2 x 150 bp paired-end reads. In the paper's pipeline: Demultiplexing of reads and collapsing into UMI-guided consensus sequences were performed with migec v1.2.7. Using mixcr v2.1.11, the UMI consensuses were aligned to TRA and TRB V and J templates and assembled into clonotypes. Expanded or contracted clonotypes were those called significant by both edgeR and NoisET, with noise models trained on biological replicates. edgeR calls used a false discovery rate-adjusted p below 0.01 and a log2 fold-change threshold of 1. As an exploratory analysis of dynamics, max-normalized trajectories of the 1000 most abundant clonotypes were examined with PCA combined with hierarchical clustering. The CD4 or CD8 phenotype of responding clones was assigned using the separately sequenced CD4+ and CD8+ repertoires. TCRdb reworked the public reads: Q25 trimming with fastp, MiXCR clone assembly, productive beta chains retained. A single entry per CDR3 protein holds the most common genes and DNA from its merged rows. What appears here as the V and J calls and clone size reflects TCRdb's work, not the paper's. The sample table shows about 360,000 distinct CDR3 sequences, and approximately 14% are seen once. Jointly, the top ten make up under 25% of the sample.

From the cysteine up to the phenylalanine, the CDR3 has a length of 18 residues. Kept here is only the CDR3 DNA, which spans 54 bases and is read in frame from base 1. Compared with germline, V lacks 3 bases and J lacks 5 bases; bases without a gene match: 13. CDR1 MDHEN and CDR2 SYDVKM were looked up in the germline V gene. PBMCs were isolated by Ficoll-Paque density gradient centrifugation. General conclusions and limits of the study: Clones contracting from day 15 to 85 had balanced CD4/CD8 phenotypes, while a second wave expanding from day 15 to 37 was biased towards CD4+. The detection of some responding clones in pre-infection memory suggests that pre-existing cross-reactive memory T cells joined the SARS-CoV-2 response. SARS-CoV-2 specificity of the second-wave clones peaking on day 37 was not confirmed. The study covered only two mild cases, and larger cohorts including severe cases with pre-infection samples were considered necessary. Contracting CD4+ clones turned up mainly in the CM and EM memory subsets, whereas EMRA was where CD8+ clones were enriched.

What was sequenced was PBMCs or a T cell subset sorted from them (not recorded which). The chain is assembled from TRBV28 and TRBJ2-3; TRBD2 agrees with 11 junctional bases. The receptor's source is a man between 18 and 35 years old who had mild COVID-19 (a few samples of this study predate the infection). The sample titles of this study are shuffled in the database, so cell type and time point are left out; the donor was told from shared clones. The DNA sequence follows: TGTGCCAGCAGTTTGGGGGCCGGTAGCGGGGGGGCTGGAGATACGCAGTATTTT. It translates as CASSLGAGSGGAGDTQYF.